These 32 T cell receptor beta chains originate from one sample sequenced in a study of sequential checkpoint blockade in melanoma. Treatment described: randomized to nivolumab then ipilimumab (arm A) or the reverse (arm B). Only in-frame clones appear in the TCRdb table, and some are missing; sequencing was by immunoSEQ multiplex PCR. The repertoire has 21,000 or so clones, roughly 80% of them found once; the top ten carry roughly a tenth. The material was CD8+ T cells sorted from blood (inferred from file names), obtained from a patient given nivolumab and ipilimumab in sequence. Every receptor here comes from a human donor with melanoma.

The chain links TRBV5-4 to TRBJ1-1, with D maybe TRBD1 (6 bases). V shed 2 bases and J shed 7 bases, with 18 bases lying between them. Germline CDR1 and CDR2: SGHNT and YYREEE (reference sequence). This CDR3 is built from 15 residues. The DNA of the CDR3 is TGTGCCAGCAGCTTACCGGGACATCTACGCGGTGAAGCTTTCTTT. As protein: CASSLPGHLRGEAFF. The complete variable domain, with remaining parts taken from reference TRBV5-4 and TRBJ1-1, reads ETGVTQSPTHLIKTRGQQVTLRCSSQSGHNTVSWYQQALGQGPQFIFQYYREEENGRGNFPPRFSGLQFPNYSSELNVNALELDDSALYLCASSLPGHLRGEAFFGQGTRLTVV.

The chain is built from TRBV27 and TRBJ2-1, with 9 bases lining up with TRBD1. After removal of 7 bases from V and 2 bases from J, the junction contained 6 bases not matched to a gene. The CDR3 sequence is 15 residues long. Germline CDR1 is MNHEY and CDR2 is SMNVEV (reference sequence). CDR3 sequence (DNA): TGTGCCAGCAAATTGGACAGGGGAGCCTACAATGAGCAGTTCTTC. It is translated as CASKLDRGAYNEQFF.

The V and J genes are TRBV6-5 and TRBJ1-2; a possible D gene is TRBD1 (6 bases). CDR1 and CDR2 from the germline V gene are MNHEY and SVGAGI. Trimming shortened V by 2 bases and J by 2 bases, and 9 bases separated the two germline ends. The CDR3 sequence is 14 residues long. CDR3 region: CASSYLGANYGYTF. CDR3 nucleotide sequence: TGTGCCAGCAGTTACCTGGGGGCCAACTATGGCTACACCTTC.

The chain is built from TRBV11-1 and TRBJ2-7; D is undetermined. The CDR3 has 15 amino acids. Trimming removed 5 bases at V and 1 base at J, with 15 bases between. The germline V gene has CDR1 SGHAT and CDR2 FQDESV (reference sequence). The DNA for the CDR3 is TGTGCCAGCAGCCCACTACCCGGCCTTTCCTACGAGCAGTACTTC. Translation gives CASSPLPGLSYEQYF.

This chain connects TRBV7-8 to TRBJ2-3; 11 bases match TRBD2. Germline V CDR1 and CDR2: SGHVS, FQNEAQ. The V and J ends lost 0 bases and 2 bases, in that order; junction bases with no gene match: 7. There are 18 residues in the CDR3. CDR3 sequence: CASSLAPGLAVFTDTQYF. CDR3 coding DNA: TGTGCCAGCAGCTTAGCCCCGGGACTAGCGGTTTTCACAGATACGCAGTATTTT. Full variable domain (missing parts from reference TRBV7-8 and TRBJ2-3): GAGVSQSPRYKVAKRGQDVALRCDPISGHVSLFWYQQALGQGPEFLTYFQNEAQLDKSGLPSDRFFAERPEGSVSTLKIQRTQQEDSAVYLCASSLAPGLAVFTDTQYFGPGTRLTVL.

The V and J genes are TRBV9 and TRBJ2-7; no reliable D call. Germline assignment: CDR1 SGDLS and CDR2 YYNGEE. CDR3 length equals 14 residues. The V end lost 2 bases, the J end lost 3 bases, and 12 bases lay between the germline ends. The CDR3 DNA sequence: TGTGCCAGCAGCGTCGGCAGGTTAGGCTACGAGCAGTACTTC. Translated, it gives CASSVGRLGYEQYF.

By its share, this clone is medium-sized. The CDR3 loop is CASRDGQGAYTEAFF. CDR3 nucleotide sequence: TGTGCCAGCAGAGATGGACAGGGGGCTTACACTGAAGCTTTCTTT. The rearrangement uses TRBV2 and TRBJ1-1, with 11 bases that match TRBD1. V lost 6 bases to trimming and J lost 3 bases; unmatched junction nucleotides: 6. This CDR3 has 15 residues. Germline V gene lookup returns CDR1 SNHLY and CDR2 FYNNEI.

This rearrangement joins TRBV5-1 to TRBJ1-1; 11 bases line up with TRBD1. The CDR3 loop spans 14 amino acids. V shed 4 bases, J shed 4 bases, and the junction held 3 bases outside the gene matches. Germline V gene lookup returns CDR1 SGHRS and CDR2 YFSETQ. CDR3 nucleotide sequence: TGCGCCAGCAGCGGGACAGGGGGGACCACTGAAGCTTTCTTT. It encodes CASSGTGGTTEAFF.

CDR3 residues: CASSGGTTEAFF. CDR3 DNA sequence: TGTGCCAGCAGTGGGGGGACCACTGAAGCTTTCTTT. The chain is built from TRBV21-1 and TRBJ1-1. TRBV21-1 is labeled a pseudogene. This CDR3 is built from 12 residues.

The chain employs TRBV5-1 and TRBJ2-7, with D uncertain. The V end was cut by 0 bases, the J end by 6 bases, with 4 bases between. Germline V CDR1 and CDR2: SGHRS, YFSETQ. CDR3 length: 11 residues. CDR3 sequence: CASSLDGEQYF. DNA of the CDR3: TGCGCCAGCAGCTTGGACGGCGAGCAGTACTTC.

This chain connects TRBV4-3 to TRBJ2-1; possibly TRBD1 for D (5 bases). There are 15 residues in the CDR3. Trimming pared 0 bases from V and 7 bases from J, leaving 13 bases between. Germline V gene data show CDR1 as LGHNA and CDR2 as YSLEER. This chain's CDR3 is CASSQEHPSGNEQFF. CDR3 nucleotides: TGCGCCAGCAGCCAAGAGCACCCTTCAGGGAATGAGCAGTTCTTC.

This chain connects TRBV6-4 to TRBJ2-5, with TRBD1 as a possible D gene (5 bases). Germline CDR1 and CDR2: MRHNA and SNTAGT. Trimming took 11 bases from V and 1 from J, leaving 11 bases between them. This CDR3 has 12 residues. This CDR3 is CACRQRQETQYF. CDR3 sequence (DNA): TGTGCCTGCCGACAGCGCCAAGAGACCCAGTACTTC.

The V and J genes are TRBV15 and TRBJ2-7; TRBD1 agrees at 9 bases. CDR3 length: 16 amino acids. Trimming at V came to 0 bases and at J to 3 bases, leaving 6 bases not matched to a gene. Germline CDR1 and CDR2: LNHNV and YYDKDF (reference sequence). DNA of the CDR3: TGTGCCACCAGCAGAGATCGGGGGACAGGGTTCTACGAGCAGTACTTC. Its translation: CATSRDRGTGFYEQYF. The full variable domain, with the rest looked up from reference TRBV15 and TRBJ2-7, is DAMVIQNPRYQVTQFGKPVTLSCSQTLNHNVMYWYQQKSSQAPKLLFHYYDKDFNNEADTPDNFQSRRPNTSFCFLDIRSPGLGDTAMYLCATSRDRGTGFYEQYFGPGTRLTVT.

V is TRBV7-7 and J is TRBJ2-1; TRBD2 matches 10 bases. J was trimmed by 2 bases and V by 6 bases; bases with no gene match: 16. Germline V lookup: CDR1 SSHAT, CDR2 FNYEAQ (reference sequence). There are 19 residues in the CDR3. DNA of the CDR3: TGTGCCAGCAGTCCGGTCGGTAGCGGGAGGACTCTTGCCTACAATGAGCAGTTCTTC. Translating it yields CASSPVGSGRTLAYNEQFF.

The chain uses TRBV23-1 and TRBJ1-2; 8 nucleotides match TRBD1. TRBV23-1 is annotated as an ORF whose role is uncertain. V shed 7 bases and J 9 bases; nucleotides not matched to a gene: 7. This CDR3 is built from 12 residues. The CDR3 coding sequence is TGCGCCAGCAAAAAAAGGACAGGGCGCTACACCTTC. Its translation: CASKKRTGRYTF.

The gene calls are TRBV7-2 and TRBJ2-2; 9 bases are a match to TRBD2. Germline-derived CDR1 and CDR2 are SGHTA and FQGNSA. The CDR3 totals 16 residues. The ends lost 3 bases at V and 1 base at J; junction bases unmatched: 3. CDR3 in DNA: TGTGCCAGCAGCTTCCTAGCGGGGTTGAACACCGGGGAGCTGTTTTTT. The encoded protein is CASSFLAGLNTGELFF.

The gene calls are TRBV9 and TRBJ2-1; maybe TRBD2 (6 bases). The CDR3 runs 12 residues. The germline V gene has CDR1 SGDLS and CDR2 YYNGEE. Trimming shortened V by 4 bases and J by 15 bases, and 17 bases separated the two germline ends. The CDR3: CASSSQGGATFF. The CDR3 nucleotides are TGTGCCAGCAGCTCCCAGGGCGGGGCCACGTTCTTC.

CDR3 sequence reads: CASSIIGGVSSYNEQFF. In nucleotides, the CDR3 is TGTGCCAGTAGTATAATAGGGGGAGTCAGCTCCTACAATGAGCAGTTCTTC. The chain has TRBV19 and TRBJ2-1, with D tentatively TRBD1 (6 bases). Germline CDR1 and CDR2: LNHDA and SQIVND (reference sequence). V was trimmed by 2 bases and J by 0 bases, leaving 14 bases between them. The CDR3 is 17 amino acids.

CDR3 DNA sequence: TGTGCCAGTAGTGATTATGAGGGACTTGAAGCTTTCTTT. It yields the protein CASSDYEGLEAFF. This chain links TRBV19 with TRBJ1-1; weak D call: TRBD1 (5 bases). Germline CDR1 LNHDA, CDR2 SQIVND (reference sequence). Trimming removed 5 bases at V and 7 bases at J, with 14 bases between. The CDR3 is 13 residues long.

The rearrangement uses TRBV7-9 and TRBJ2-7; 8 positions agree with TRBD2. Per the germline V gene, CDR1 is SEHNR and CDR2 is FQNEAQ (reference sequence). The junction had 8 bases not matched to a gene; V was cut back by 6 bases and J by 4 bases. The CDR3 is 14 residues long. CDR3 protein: CASRTTGGPYEQYF. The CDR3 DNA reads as TGTGCCAGCAGGACGACGGGGGGGCCGTACGAGCAGTACTTC.

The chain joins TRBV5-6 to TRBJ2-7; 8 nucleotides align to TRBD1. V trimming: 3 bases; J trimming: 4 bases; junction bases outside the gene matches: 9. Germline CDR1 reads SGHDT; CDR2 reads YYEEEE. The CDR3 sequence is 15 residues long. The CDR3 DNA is TGTGCCAGCAGCTCCCCCGGACAGGGCGCTTACGAGCAGTACTTC. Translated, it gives CASSSPGQGAYEQYF.

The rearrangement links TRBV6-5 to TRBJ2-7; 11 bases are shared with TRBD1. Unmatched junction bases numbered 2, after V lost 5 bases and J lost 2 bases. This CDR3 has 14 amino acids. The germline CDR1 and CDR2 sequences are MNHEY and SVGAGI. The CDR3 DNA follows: TGTGCCAGCAGTGTGGACAGGGGGCCCTACGAGCAGTACTTC. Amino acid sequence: CASSVDRGPYEQYF.

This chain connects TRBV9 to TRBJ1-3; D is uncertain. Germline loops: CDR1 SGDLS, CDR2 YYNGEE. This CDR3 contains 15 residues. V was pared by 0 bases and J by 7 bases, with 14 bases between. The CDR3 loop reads CASSVGPRGRNTIYF. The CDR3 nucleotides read TGTGCCAGCAGCGTAGGGCCCAGAGGAAGGAACACCATATATTTT.

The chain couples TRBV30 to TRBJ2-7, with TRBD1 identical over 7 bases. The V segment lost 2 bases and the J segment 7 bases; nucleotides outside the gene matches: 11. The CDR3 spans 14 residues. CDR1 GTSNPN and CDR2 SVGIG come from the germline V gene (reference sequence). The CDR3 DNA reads TGTGCCTGGAGTCTCGGGACAGCGTGGGGGGAGCAGTACTTC. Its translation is CAWSLGTAWGEQYF.

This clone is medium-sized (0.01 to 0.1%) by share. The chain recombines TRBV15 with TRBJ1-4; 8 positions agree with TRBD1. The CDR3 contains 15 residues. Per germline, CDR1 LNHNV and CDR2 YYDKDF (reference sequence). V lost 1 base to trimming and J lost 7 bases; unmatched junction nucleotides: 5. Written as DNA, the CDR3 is TGTGCCACCAGCAGAGGGACAGGGCCCCGTGAAAAACTGTTTTTT. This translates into CATSRGTGPREKLFF.

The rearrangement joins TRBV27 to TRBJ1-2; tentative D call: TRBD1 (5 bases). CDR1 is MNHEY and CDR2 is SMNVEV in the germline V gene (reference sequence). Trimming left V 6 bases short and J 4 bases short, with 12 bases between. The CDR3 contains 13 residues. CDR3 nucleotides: TGTGCCAGCAGCTCATCAGGGCCCTATGGCTACACCTTC. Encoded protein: CASSSSGPYGYTF.

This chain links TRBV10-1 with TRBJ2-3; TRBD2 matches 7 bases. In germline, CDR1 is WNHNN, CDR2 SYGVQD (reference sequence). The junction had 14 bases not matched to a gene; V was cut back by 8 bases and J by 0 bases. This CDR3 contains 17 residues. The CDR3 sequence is CASLQIPGGPSTDTQYF. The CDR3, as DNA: TGCGCCAGCCTGCAAATCCCGGGGGGTCCTAGCACAGATACGCAGTATTTT.

CDR3 loop: CSVEDGTIPQANYGYTF. In DNA, the CDR3 is TGCAGCGTTGAAGATGGCACAATTCCTCAAGCTAACTATGGCTACACCTTC. V and J are TRBV29-1 and TRBJ1-2; no firm D call. V was shortened by 0 bases and J by 0 bases, with 17 bases between the two germline ends. The CDR3 loop spans 17 amino acids. Looked up from germline, CDR1 is SQVTM and CDR2 is ANQGSEA.

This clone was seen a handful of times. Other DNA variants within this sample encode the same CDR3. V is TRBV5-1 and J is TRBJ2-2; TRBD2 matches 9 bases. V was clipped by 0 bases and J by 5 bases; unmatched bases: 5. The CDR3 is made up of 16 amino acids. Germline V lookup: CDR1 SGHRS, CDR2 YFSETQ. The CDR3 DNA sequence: TGCGCCAGCAGCTTGGGGGGACTAGCAGCAACCGGGGAGCTGTTTTTT. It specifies CASSLGGLAATGELFF.

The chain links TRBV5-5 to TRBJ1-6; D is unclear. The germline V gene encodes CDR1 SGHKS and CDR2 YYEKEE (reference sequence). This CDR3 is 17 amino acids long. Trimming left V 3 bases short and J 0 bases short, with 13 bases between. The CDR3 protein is CASSSLVWSSYNSPLHF. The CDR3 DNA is TGTGCCAGCAGCTCTCTTGTCTGGAGCTCCTATAATTCACCCCTCCACTTT.

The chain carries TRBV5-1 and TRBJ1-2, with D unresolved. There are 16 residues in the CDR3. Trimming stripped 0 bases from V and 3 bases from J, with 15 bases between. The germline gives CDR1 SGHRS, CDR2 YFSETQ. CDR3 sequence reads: CASSLAADSVHYGYTF. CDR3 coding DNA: TGCGCCAGCAGCTTGGCGGCCGACTCCGTTCACTATGGCTACACCTTC.

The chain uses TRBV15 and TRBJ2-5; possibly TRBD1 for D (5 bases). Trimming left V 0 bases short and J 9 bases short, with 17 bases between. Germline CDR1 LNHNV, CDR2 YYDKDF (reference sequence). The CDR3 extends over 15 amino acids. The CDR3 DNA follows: TGTGCCACCAGCAGAGATCTTGGCTCCTCCAGGGCCCAGTACTTC. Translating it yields CATSRDLGSSRAQYF.